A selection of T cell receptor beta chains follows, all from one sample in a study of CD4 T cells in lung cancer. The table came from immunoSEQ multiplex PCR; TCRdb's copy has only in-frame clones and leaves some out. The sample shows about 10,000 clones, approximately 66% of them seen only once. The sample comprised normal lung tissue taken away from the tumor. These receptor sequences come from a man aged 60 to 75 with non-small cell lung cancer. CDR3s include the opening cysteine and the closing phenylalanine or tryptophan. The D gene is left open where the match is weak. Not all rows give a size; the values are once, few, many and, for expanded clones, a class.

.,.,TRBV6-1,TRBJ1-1,CASRKGGTEAFF,TGTGCCAGCAGGAAGGGGGGGACTGAAGCTTTCTTT
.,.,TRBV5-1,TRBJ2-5,CASSLQEAQETQYF,TGCGCCAGCAGCTTACAGGAAGCCCAAGAGACCCAGTACTTC
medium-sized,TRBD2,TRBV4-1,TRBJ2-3,CASSQEVRGRAPDTQYF,TGCGCCAGCAGCCAAGAAGTTCGCGGGAGGGCCCCAGATACGCAGTATTTT
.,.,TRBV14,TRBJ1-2,CASSQVDSAIYGYTF,TGTGCCAGCAGCCAAGTGGACAGCGCAATCTATGGCTACACCTTC
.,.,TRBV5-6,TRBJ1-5,CASSLASQPQHF,TGTGCCAGCAGCTTGGCGTCGCAGCCCCAGCATTTT
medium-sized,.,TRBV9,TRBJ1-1,CASSVAPAGEAFF,TGTGCCAGCAGCGTAGCTCCAGCAGGGGAAGCTTTCTTT
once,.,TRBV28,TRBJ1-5,CASRWTDPEGQPQHF,TGTGCCAGCAGGTGGACTGATCCCGAAGGCCAGCCCCAGCATTTT
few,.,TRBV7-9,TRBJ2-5,CASSLGVDTLGETQYF,TGTGCCAGCAGCTTAGGAGTGGACACCCTCGGAGAGACCCAGTACTTC
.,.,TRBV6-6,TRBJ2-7,CASSTGVGYGEQYF,TGTGCCAGCAGTACTGGCGTGGGCTATGGCGAGCAGTACTTC
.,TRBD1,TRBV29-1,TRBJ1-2,CSEGDSTNYGYTF,TGCAGCGAAGGGGACAGCACGAACTATGGCTACACCTTC
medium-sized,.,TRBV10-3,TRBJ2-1,CATQGFSYNEQFF,TGTGCCACTCAGGGTTTCTCCTACAATGAGCAGTTCTTC
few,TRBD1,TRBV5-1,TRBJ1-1,CASSHPDRVNTEAFF,TGCGCCAGCAGCCATCCGGACAGGGTGAACACTGAAGCTTTCTTT
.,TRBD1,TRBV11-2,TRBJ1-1,CASSLGGGMNTEAFF,TGTGCCAGCAGCTTAGGAGGGGGCATGAACACTGAAGCTTTCTTT
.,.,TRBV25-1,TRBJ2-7,CASSANPYEQYF,TGTGCCAGCAGTGCTAATCCCTACGAGCAGTACTTC
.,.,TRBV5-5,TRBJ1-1,CASSFTGITEAFF,TGTGCCAGCAGCTTCACGGGTATTACTGAAGCTTTCTTT
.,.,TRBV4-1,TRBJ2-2,CASSQEQDTGELFF,TGCGCCAGCAGCCAAGAGCAGGACACCGGGGAGCTGTTTTTT
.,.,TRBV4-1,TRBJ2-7,CASSQGGSWSSYEQYF,TGCGCCAGCAGCCAAGGAGGGAGCTGGAGCTCCTACGAGCAGTACTTC
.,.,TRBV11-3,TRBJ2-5,CASSLEGLPQETQYF,TGTGCCAGCAGCTTAGAAGGACTACCGCAAGAGACCCAGTACTTC
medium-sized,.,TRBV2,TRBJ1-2,CASSRRQTANYGYTF,TGTGCCAGCAGCAGGAGGCAAACAGCCAACTATGGCTACACCTTC
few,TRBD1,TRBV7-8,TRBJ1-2,CASSLVQGYGYTF,TGTGCCAGCAGCTTAGTACAGGGGTATGGCTACACCTTC
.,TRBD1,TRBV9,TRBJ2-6,CASSVRQGLSSGANVLTF,TGTGCCAGCAGCGTAAGACAGGGCCTAAGCTCTGGGGCCAACGTCCTGACTTTC
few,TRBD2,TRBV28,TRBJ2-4,CASSLLALAGVRNIQYF,TGTGCCAGCAGTTTATTGGCGCTAGCGGGAGTAAGGAACATTCAGTACTTC
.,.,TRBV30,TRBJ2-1,CAWRDFDNEQFF,TGTGCCTGGAGGGACTTCGACAATGAGCAGTTCTTC